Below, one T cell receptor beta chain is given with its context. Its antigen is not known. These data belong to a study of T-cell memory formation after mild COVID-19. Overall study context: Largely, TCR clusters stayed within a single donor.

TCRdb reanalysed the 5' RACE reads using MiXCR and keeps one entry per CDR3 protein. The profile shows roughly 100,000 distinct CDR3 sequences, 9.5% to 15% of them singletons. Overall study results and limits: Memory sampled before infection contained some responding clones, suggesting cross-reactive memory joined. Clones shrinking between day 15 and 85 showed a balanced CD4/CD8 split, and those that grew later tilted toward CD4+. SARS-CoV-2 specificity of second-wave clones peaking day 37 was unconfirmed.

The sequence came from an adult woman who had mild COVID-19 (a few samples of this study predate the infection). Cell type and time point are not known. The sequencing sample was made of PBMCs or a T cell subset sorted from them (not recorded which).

This chain's CDR3 is CASSSRAGELFF. The DNA of the CDR3 is TGTGCCAGCAGCTCAAGGGCCGGGGAGCTGTTTTTT. The V and J genes are TRBV7-8 and TRBJ2-2; D remains unclear. The CDR3 has 12 amino acids. Germline CDR1 reads SGHVS; CDR2 reads FQNEAQ. Trimming took 4 bases from V and 6 from J, leaving 6 bases between them.